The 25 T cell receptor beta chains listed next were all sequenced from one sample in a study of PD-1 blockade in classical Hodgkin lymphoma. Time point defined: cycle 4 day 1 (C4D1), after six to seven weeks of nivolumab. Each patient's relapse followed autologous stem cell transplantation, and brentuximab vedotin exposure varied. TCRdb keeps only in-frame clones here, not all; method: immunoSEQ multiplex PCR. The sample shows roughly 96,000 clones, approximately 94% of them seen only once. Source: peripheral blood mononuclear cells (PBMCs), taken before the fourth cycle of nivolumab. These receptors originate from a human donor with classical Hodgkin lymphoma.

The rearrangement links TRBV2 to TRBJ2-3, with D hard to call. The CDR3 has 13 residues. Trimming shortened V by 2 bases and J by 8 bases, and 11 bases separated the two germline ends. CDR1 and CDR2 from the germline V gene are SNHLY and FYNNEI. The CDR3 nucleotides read TGTGCCAGCAGTGAAAGTCGGCCGTCTACGCAGTATTTT. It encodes CASSESRPSTQYF.

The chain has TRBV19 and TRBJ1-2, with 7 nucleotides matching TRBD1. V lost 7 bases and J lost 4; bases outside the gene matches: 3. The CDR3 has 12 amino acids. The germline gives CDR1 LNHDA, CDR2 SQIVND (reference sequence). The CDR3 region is CASTQGTYGYTF. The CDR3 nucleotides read TGTGCCAGTACACAGGGGACCTATGGCTACACCTTC. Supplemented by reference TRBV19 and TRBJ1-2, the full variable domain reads DGGITQSPKYLFRKEGQNVTLSCEQNLNHDAMYWYRQDPGQGLRLIYYSQIVNDFQKGDIAEGYSVSREKKESFPLTVTSAQKNPTAFYLCASTQGTYGYTFGSGTRLTVV.

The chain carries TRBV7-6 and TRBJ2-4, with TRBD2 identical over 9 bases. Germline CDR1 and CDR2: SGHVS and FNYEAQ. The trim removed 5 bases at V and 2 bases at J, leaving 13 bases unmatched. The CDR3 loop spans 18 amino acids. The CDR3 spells CASSLALWAGGTKNIQYF. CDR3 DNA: TGTGCCAGCAGCCTCGCCCTGTGGGCGGGAGGGACCAAAAACATTCAGTACTTC.

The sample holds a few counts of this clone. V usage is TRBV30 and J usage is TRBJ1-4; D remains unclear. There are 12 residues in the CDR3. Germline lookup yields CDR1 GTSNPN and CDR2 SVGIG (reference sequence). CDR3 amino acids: CAFSRDREKLFF. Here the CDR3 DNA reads TGTGCTTTCTCGAGGGATCGGGAAAAACTGTTTTTT.

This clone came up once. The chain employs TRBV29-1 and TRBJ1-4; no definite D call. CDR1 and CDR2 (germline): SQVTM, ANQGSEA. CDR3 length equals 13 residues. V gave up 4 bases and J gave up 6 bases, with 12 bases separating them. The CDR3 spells CSVAGSQDEKLFF. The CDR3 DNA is TGCAGCGTTGCAGGCAGTCAAGATGAAAAACTGTTTTTT.

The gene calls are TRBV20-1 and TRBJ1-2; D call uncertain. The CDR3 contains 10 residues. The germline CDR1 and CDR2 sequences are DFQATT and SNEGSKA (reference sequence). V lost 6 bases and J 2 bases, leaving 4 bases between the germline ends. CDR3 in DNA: TGCAGTGCGCCAAACTATGGCTACACCTTC. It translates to CSAPNYGYTF.

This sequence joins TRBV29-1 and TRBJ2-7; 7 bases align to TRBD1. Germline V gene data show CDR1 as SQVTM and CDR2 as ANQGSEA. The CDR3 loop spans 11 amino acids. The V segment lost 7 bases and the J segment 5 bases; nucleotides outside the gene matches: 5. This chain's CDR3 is CSGLQGNEQYF. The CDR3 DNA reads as TGCAGCGGACTACAGGGGAACGAGCAGTACTTC.

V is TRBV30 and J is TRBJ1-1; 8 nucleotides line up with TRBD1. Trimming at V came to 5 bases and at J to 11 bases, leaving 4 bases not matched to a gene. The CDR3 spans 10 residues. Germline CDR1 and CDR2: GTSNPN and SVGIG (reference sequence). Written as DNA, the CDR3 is TGTGCCTGGGGACAGGGTTTGGCTTTCTTT. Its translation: CAWGQGLAFF.

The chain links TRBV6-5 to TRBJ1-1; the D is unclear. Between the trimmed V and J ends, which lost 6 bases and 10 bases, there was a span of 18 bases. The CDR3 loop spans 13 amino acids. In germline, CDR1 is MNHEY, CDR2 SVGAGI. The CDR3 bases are TGTGCCAGCAGCCCAGGTAGAAGGGTCGCAGCTTTCTTT. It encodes CASSPGRRVAAFF.

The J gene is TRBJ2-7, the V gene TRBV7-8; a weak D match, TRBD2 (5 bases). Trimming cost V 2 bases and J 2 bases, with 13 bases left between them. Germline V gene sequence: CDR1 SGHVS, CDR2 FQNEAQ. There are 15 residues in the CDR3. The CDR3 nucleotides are TGTGCCAGCAGCTTACCCGGGGTTTTGGCCTACGAGCAGTACTTC. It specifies CASSLPGVLAYEQYF.

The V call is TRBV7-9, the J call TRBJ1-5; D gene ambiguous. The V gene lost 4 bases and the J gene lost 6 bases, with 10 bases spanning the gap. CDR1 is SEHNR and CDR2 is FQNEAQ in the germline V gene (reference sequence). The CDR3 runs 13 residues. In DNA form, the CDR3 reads TGTGCCAGCAGCTCATGGGAGGGTCAGCCCCAGCATTTT. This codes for CASSSWEGQPQHF.

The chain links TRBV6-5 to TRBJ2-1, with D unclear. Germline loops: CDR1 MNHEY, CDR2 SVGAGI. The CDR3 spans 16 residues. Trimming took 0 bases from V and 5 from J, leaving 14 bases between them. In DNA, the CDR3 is TGTGCCAGCAGTTACTCGAATGTAGCCCCTGACAATGAGCAGTTCTTC. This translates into CASSYSNVAPDNEQFF.

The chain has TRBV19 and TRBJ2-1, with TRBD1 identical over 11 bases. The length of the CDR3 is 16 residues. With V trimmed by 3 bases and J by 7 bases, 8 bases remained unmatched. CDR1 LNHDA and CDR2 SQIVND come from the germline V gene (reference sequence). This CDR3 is CASSILRDRGSNEQFF. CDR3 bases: TGTGCCAGTAGTATCCTTCGGGACAGGGGGAGTAATGAGCAGTTCTTC. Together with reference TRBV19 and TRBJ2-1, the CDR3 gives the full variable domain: DGGITQSPKYLFRKEGQNVTLSCEQNLNHDAMYWYRQDPGQGLRLIYYSQIVNDFQKGDIAEGYSVSREKKESFPLTVTSAQKNPTAFYLCASSILRDRGSNEQFFGPGTRLTVL.

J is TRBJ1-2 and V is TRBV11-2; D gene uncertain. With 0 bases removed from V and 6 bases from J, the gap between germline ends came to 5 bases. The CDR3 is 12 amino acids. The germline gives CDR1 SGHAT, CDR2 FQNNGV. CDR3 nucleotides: TGTGCCAGCAGCTTAGAGGCTAATGGCTACACCTTC. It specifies CASSLEANGYTF.

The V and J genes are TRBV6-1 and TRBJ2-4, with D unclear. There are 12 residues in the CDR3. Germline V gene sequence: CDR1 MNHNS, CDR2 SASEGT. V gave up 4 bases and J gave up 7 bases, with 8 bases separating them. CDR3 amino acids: CASSGKPNIQYF. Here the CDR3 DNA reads TGTGCCAGCAGTGGCAAACCTAACATTCAGTACTTC.

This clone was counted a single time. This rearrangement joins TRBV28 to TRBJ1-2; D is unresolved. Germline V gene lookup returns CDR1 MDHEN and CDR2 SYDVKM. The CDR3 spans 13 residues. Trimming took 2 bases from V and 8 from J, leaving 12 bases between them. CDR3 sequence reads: CASSLLVSGGYTF. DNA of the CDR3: TGTGCCAGCAGTTTACTCGTCAGTGGGGGCTACACCTTC.

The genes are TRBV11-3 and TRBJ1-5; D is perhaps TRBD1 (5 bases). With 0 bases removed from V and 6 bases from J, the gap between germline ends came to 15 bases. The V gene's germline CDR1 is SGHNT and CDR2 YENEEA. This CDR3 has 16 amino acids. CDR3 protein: CASSLEGPGRGQPQHF. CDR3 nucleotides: TGTGCCAGCAGCTTAGAGGGGCCGGGTCGTGGTCAGCCCCAGCATTTT.

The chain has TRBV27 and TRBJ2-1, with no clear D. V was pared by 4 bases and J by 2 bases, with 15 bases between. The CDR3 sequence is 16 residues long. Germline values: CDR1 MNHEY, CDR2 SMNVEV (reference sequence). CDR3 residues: CASSSRLQTTYNEQFF. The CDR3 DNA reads TGTGCCAGCAGTTCGCGGCTTCAGACCACCTACAATGAGCAGTTCTTC.

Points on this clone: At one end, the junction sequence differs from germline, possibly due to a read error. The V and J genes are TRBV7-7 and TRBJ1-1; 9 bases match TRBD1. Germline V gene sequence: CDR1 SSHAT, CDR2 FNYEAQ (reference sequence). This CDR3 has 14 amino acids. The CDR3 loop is CASSPDRGDTEAFF. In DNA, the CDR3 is TGTGCTAGCAGCCCCGACAGGGGGGACACTGAAGCTTTCTTT.

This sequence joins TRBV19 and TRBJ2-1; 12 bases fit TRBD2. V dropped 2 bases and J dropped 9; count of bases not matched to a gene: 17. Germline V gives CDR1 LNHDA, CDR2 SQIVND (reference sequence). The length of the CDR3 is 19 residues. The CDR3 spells CASSILALAGGVFTGEQFF. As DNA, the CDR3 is TGTGCCAGTAGTATACTCGCCCTAGCGGGAGGGGTTTTTACAGGTGAGCAGTTCTTC.

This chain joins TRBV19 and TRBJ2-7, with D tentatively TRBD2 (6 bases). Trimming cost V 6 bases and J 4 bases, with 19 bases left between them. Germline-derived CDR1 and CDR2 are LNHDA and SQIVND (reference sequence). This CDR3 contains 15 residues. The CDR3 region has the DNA TGTGCCAGTAGGCCCTCCCCCGGGACTCAATACGAGCAGTACTTC. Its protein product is CASRPSPGTQYEQYF.

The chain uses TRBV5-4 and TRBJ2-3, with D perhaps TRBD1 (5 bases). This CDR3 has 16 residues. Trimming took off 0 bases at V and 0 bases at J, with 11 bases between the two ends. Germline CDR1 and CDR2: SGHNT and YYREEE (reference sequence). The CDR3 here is CASSLVWQGSTDTQYF. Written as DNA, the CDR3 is TGTGCCAGCAGCTTGGTATGGCAGGGCAGCACAGATACGCAGTATTTT. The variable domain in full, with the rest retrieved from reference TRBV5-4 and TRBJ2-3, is ETGVTQSPTHLIKTRGQQVTLRCSSQSGHNTVSWYQQALGQGPQFIFQYYREEENGRGNFPPRFSGLQFPNYSSELNVNALELDDSALYLCASSLVWQGSTDTQYFGPGTRLTVL.

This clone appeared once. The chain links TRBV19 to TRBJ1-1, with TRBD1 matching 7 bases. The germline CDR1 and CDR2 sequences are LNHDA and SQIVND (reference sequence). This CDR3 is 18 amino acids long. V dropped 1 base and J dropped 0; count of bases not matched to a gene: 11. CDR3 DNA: TGTGCCAGTAGTATAGCGTTGGGGACAGAATACATGAACACTGAAGCTTTCTTT. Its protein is CASSIALGTEYMNTEAFF.

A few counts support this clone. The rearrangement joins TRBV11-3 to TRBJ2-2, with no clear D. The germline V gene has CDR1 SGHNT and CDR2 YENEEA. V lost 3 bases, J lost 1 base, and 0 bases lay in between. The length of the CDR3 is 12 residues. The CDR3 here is CASSLNTGELFF. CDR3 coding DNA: TGTGCCAGCAGCTTGAACACCGGGGAGCTGTTTTTT.

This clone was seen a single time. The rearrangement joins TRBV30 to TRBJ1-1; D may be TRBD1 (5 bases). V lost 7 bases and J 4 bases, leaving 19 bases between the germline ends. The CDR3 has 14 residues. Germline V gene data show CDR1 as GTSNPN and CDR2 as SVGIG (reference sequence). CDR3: CASIPPGGGTEAFF. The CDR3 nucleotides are TGTGCCTCAATCCCGCCGGGGGGAGGCACTGAAGCTTTCTTT.